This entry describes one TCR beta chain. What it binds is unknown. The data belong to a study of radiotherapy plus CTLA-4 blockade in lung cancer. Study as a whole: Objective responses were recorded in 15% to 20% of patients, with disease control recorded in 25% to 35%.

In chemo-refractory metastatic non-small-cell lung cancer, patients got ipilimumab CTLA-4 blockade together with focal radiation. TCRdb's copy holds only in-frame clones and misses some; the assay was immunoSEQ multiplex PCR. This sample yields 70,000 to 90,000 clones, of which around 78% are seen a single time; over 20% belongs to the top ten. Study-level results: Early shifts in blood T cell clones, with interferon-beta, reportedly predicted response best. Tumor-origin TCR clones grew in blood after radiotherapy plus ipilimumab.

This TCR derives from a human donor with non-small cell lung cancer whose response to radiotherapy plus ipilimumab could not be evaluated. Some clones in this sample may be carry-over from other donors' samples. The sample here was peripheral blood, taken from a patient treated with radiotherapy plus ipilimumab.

The CDR3 DNA reads as TGTGCCAGCAGGCGAGACAGGGGGGACTCCTACGAGCAGTACTTC. Its protein is CASRRDRGDSYEQYF. The rearrangement joins TRBV6-5 to TRBJ2-7; 9 bases map to TRBD1. Losses at the gene ends were 6 bases for V and 0 bases for J; bases not matched to a gene: 6. Germline assignment: CDR1 MNHEY and CDR2 SVGAGI. The CDR3 is 15 amino acids.